The rows below give T cell receptor beta chains drawn from one sample of a study. Via MiXCR, TCRdb re-called the multiplex PCR reads, giving one row per CDR3 protein. The sample has 300 or so distinct CDR3 sequences, about a sixth seen once. The specimen sequenced was memory CD4+ T cells sorted from blood. The receptors here all came from a female donor with breast cancer. CDR3s include the opening cysteine and the closing phenylalanine or tryptophan. A D gene is named only where the DNA matches it firmly.

j_call | v_call | d_call | cdr3_aa
TRBJ1-2 | TRBV12-3/TRBV12-4 | TRBD1 | CASSLMGQGGGYTF
TRBJ1-2 | TRBV12-3/TRBV12-4 | . | CASSLIRFGYGYTF
TRBJ1-2 | TRBV12-3/TRBV12-4 | TRBD1 | CASSLAGTGSDYGYTF
TRBJ1-2 | TRBV12-3/TRBV12-4 | . | CASWVQGAGGYTF
TRBJ1-2 | TRBV12-3/TRBV12-4 | . | CASSTRGRGYGYTF
TRBJ1-2 | TRBV12-3/TRBV12-4 | . | CASSLTPGNYGYTF
TRBJ1-2 | TRBV12-3/TRBV12-4 | . | CASSRRDIIF
TRBJ1-2 | TRBV12-3/TRBV12-4 | TRBD1 | CASSYAGTGAGYTF
TRBJ1-2 | TRBV12-3/TRBV12-4 | . | CASSPSTGGYTF
TRBJ1-2 | TRBV12-3/TRBV12-4 | TRBD1 | CASSYAGTGRVYYGYTF
TRBJ1-2 | TRBV12-3/TRBV12-4 | . | CASSYPYGYTF
TRBJ1-2 | TRBV12-3/TRBV12-4 | TRBD1 | CASRGQEAYGYTF
TRBJ1-2 | TRBV12-3/TRBV12-4 | TRBD1 | CASSPGQTTYGYTF
TRBJ1-2 | TRBV12-3/TRBV12-4 | TRBD1 | CASSFTTRDSSGYTF
TRBJ1-2 | TRBV12-3/TRBV12-4 | TRBD1 | CASRLGQNYGYTF
TRBJ1-2 | TRBV12-3/TRBV12-4 | . | CASSTRGGSYGYTF
TRBJ1-2 | TRBV12-3/TRBV12-4 | TRBD1 | CASNPGQGYGYTF
TRBJ1-2 | TRBV12-3/TRBV12-4 | . | CASSQMGCYTF
TRBJ1-2 | TRBV12-3/TRBV12-4 | TRBD1 | CASNPGQGMSGYTF
TRBJ1-2 | TRBV12-3/TRBV12-4 | . | CASSTGRVGYGYTF
TRBJ1-2 | TRBV12-3/TRBV12-4 | . | CASSLVRGYGYTF
TRBJ1-2 | TRBV12-3/TRBV12-4 | TRBD1 | CASRGQTTYGYTF
TRBJ1-2 | TRBV12-3/TRBV12-4 | TRBD1 | CASSLISGQQANYGYTF
TRBJ1-2 | TRBV12-3/TRBV12-4 | . | CASSDPGLAYGYTF
TRBJ1-2 | TRBV12-3/TRBV12-4 | . | CASSSNRRLYYGYTF
TRBJ1-2 | TRBV12-3/TRBV12-4 | . | CASSSDQGFGYTF
TRBJ1-2 | TRBV12-3/TRBV12-4 | . | CASSQAWEALGYTF